What follows is one T cell receptor beta chain and its context. CDR1 SEHNR and CDR2 FQNEAQ come from the germline V gene (reference sequence). Between the trimmed V and J ends, which lost 3 bases and 7 bases, there was a span of 3 bases. The CDR3 is 11 amino acids. The sample belongs to a study of T cell changes during pregnancy in multiple sclerosis. The data were produced by immunoSEQ multiplex PCR, yet TCRdb's version contains in-frame clones alone and is incomplete. The table lists roughly 87,000 clones, around 93% of them singletons. The chain carries TRBV7-9 and TRBJ1-4; D is unresolved. This receptor was obtained from a female donor in good health, serving as a control in a pregnancy study. Some clones in this sample may be carry-over from other donors' samples. This material consisted of PBMCs, taken in the first trimester of pregnancy. The DNA for the CDR3 is TGTGCCAGCAGCTTCGGTGAAAAACTGTTTTTT. Its translation: CASSFGEKLFF.